This T cell receptor beta chain is from a study of CD4+ T cells in melanoma. General observations from the study: CD8+ T cell, macrophage and B cell function reportedly correlated with neoantigen-specific CD4+ T cells. In melanoma, neoantigen-specific CD4+ T cells reportedly differed in differentiation state.

Losses at the gene ends were 3 bases for V and 2 bases for J; bases not matched to a gene: 12. There are 17 residues in the CDR3. The germline CDR1 and CDR2 sequences are SGDLS and YYNGEE. Produced via immunoSEQ multiplex PCR; TCRdb's table is partial and in-frame only. The table records 40,000 to 50,000 clones, roughly nine tenths of them present only once. About this clone itself: Its target is unknown.

The TCR comes from a human donor with melanoma. The specimen sequenced was peripheral blood. The chain recombines TRBV9 with TRBJ2-7; 9 bases are a match to TRBD2. CDR3 nucleotides: TGTGCCAGCAGCGACGGCCCTTTGGCGGGGGGGACCTACGAGCAGTACTTC. It codes for CASSDGPLAGGTYEQYF.